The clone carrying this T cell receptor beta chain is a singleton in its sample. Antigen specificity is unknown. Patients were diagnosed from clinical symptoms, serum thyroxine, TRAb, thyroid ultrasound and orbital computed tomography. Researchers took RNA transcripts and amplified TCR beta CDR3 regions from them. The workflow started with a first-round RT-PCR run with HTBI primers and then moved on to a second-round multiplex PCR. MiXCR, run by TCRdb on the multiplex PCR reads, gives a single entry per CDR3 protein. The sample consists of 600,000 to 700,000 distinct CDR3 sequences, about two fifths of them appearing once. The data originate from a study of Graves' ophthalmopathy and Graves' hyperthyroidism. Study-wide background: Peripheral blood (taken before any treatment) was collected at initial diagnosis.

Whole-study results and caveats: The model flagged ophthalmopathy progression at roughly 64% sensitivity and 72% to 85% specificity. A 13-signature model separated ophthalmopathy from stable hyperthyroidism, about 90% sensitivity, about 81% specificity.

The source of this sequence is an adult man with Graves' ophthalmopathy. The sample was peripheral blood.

The CDR3 nucleotides read TGCGCCAGCCGAGCGGGACCCTACAATGAGCAGTTCTTC. This codes for CASRAGPYNEQFF. The gene calls are TRBV10-2 and TRBJ2-7; 7 bases map to TRBD2. The DNA end is a closer match to TRBJ2-1, so the J assignment may be wrong. CDR1 is WSHSY, CDR2 SAAADI, per germline. The CDR3 contains 13 residues.